This entry concerns a single T cell receptor beta chain. The antigen is unknown. Sequencing was performed with immunoSEQ multiplex PCR; in TCRdb, only in-frame clones are kept and a portion is missing. The table has 70,000 to 95,000 clones, under 85% seen once; the top ten hold around 3.8%. The data belong to a study of OX40 agonist ivuxolimab in advanced cancers. Whole-study context: Given to patients was ivuxolimab, an agonistic anti-OX40 (CD134) antibody.

General study findings and limits: CD8+ T cells were the subset that, on average, had more expanded clones than CD4+.

The clonotype comes from an adult with an advanced solid tumor such as melanoma, head and neck, liver or kidney cancer. The specimen comprised CD4+ or CD8+ T cells sorted from blood, sampled in a trial of the OX40 agonist ivuxolimab.

The CDR3, as DNA: TGCGCCAGCAGCTTGCAGACAGGAGGGGAAAATGAGCAGTTCTTC. Its translation is CASSLQTGGENEQFF. This chain joins TRBV5-1 and TRBJ2-1; D could derive from TRBD1 or TRBD2 (6 bases each). The CDR3 extends over 15 amino acids. Germline CDR1 is SGHRS and CDR2 is YFSETQ. The V end lost 1 base, the J end lost 7 bases, and 15 bases lay between the germline ends.